Included here is one T cell receptor (beta chain) sequence, with context. As to time point: patch test 3, about 24 weeks after DPC sensitization. Treatment reported: therapeutic diphenylcyclopropenone sensitization with weekly scalp DPC. CDR1 is MRHNA and CDR2 is SNTAGT in the germline V gene. CDR3 size: 14 residues. The junction had 1 base not matched to a gene; V was cut back by 4 bases and J by 4 bases. This record comes from a study of human T cells and chemical hapten exposure. From the RACE reads, TCRdb called clonotypes with MiXCR, one entry per CDR3 protein. The table shows about 190,000 distinct CDR3 sequences, with under 30% occurring only once.

The specimen was whole blood, collected in connection with sensitization to the hapten diphenylcyclopropenone (DPC). The source of this sequence is a woman in her 40s with alopecia areata. Some clones in this sample may be carry-over from other donors' samples. The chain is built from TRBV6-4 and TRBJ2-2, with 9 bases lining up with TRBD1. As DNA, the CDR3 is TGTGCCAGCAGTGTGACAGGGGGCACCGGGGAGCTGTTTTTT. Translating it yields CASSVTGGTGELFF.